This record covers a single T cell receptor (beta chain). The sample belongs to a study of T cells after somatic rescue of genetic block. Generated by immunoSEQ multiplex PCR, the TCRdb table keeps only in-frame clones and is missing some. The table includes roughly 58,000 clones, roughly 96% detected once. This CDR3 is built from 16 residues. Trimming shortened V by 0 bases and J by 0 bases, and 9 bases separated the two germline ends. CDR1 is SGHTA and CDR2 is FQGNSA in the germline V gene. This sequence joins TRBV7-2 and TRBJ2-1, with D maybe TRBD2 (5 bases). This receptor was taken from a child under three years old. The sample was peripheral blood mononuclear cells (PBMCs). The CDR3, as DNA: TGTGCCAGCAGCTTAGCGCGCGGAGGCTCCTACAATGAGCAGTTCTTC. Residues: CASSLARGGSYNEQFF.